The present TCR beta chain was sequenced within a study of OX40 agonist ivuxolimab in advanced cancers. Study conclusions and caveats: At 0.1-3.0 mg/kg, partial responders had clonal expansion among the lowest observed. Researchers report that CD8+ T cells had, on average, more expanded clones than CD4+.

Assay used: immunoSEQ multiplex PCR; TCRdb lists only in-frame clones, some missing. The sample has 55,000 to 75,000 clones; around 90% are singletons. Trimming removed 2 bases at V and 4 bases at J, with 21 bases between. This CDR3 region has 17 residues. The germline V gene has CDR1 SGHAT and CDR2 FQNNGV. Details on this clone: What it binds is not known.

The chain couples TRBV11-2 to TRBJ2-7; D perhaps matches TRBD1 (6 bases). The sequencing used CD4+ or CD8+ T cells sorted from blood, collected in a trial of the OX40 agonist ivuxolimab. This clonotype was sampled from an adult with an advanced solid tumor such as melanoma, head and neck, liver or kidney cancer. CDR3 bases: TGTGCCAGCAGCTTACCTCACAGATCTACCCAGGGGTACGAGCAGTACTTC. It codes for CASSLPHRSTQGYEQYF. The full variable domain, completed using reference TRBV11-2 and TRBJ2-7, is EAGVAQSPRYKIIEKRQSVAFWCNPISGHATLYWYQQILGQGPKLLIQFQNNGVVDDSQLPKDRFSAERLKGVDSTLKIQPAKLEDSAVYLCASSLPHRSTQGYEQYFGPGTRLTVT.